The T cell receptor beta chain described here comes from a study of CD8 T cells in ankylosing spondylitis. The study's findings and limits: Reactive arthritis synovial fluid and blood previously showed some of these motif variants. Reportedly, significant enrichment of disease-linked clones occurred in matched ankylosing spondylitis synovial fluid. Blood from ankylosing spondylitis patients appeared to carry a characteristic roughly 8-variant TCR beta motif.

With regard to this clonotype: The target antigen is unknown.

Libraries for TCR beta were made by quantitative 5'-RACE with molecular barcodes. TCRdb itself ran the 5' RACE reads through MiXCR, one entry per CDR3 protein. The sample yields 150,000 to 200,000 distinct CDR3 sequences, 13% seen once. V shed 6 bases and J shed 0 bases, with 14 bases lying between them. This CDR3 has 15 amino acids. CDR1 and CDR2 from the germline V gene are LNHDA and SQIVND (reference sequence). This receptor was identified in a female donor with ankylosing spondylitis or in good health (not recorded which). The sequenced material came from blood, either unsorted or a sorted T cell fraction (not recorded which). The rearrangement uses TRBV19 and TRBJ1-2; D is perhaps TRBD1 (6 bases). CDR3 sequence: CASRGTGRANYGYTF. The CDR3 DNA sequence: TGTGCCAGTAGGGGAACAGGGAGAGCTAACTATGGCTACACCTTC.